Shown below are 31 T cell receptor beta chains from a single sample sequenced in a study of human T cells and chemical hapten exposure. Via MiXCR, TCRdb re-called the RACE reads, giving one row per CDR3 protein. The sample carries 95,000 to 150,000 distinct CDR3 sequences, approximately 14% recorded once. Time point: patch test 1, 2 weeks after DPC sensitization. Sample treatment: therapeutic diphenylcyclopropenone sensitization with weekly scalp DPC. The starting material was whole blood, obtained in connection with sensitization to the hapten diphenylcyclopropenone (DPC). All receptors come from a man between 18 and 29 years old with alopecia areata. Some clones in this sample may be carry-over from other donors' samples.

V is TRBV7-2 and J is TRBJ1-5; D gene unclear. The CDR3 is 13 residues long. Trimming left V 5 bases short and J 7 bases short, with 12 bases between. Germline loops: CDR1 SGHTA, CDR2 FQGNSA. In nucleotides, the CDR3 is TGTGCCAGCAGCGTCTCGCCAGGCCAGCCCCAGCATTTT. This gives the protein CASSVSPGQPQHF.

The rearrangement joins TRBV29-1 to TRBJ2-1; 8 bases align to TRBD1. Germline loops: CDR1 SQVTM, CDR2 ANQGSEA. After removal of 4 bases from V and 8 bases from J, the junction contained 7 bases not matched to a gene. The CDR3 runs 13 residues. CDR3 sequence: CSVARTGTHEQFF. The CDR3 nucleotides read TGCAGCGTTGCCCGGACAGGGACCCATGAGCAGTTCTTC.

The genes are TRBV6-6 and TRBJ1-1, with a tentative D call TRBD1 (5 bases). The CDR3 covers 11 residues. V was trimmed by 10 bases and J by 7 bases, leaving 13 bases between them. CDR1 is MNHNY and CDR2 is SVGAGI in the germline V gene (reference sequence). In DNA form, the CDR3 reads TGTGCCACCGAGATCGACAGTGAAGCTTTCTTT. Amino acid sequence: CATEIDSEAFF.

This sequence joins TRBV12-3 or TRBV12-4 and TRBJ2-3, with 9 nucleotides matching TRBD2. CDR3 length: 14 amino acids. V shed 7 bases and J 4 bases; nucleotides not matched to a gene: 6. CDR3 sequence (DNA): TGTGCCAGCATGGGGGGACTAGCTTCAGATACGCAGTATTTT. Its protein is CASMGGLASDTQYF.

The table lists this clonotype with a few counts. The chain recombines TRBV4-2 with TRBJ1-5; TRBD1 is a possible D gene (6 bases). The CDR3 runs to 15 residues. Germline-derived CDR1 and CDR2 are LGHNA and YNFKEQ. The V and J ends lost 6 bases and 0 bases respectively, with 12 bases between them. The CDR3 nucleotides read TGTGCCAGCAGACGGACAGACACTAGCAATCAGCCCCAGCATTTT. Translated, it gives CASRRTDTSNQPQHF.

Notes on this clonotype: This could be a read error, since a much larger clone is one nucleotide away. V gene TRBV3-1 combines with J gene TRBJ1-5; D call uncertain. From germline, CDR1 is LGHDT and CDR2 YNNKEL (reference sequence). This CDR3 has 15 residues. The CDR3 protein is CASSQEHHSYQPQHF. CDR3 coding DNA: TGTGCCAGCAGCCAAGAACATCATAGCTATCAGCCCCAGCATTTT.

A few counts support this clonotype. CDR3 sequence: CASTLGTKGNEQFF. The CDR3 nucleotides read TGTGCCAGCACCCTGGGGACCAAAGGAAATGAGCAGTTCTTC. The chain recombines TRBV6-1 with TRBJ2-1; D is tentatively TRBD1 or TRBD2 (5 bases each). From germline, CDR1 is MNHNS and CDR2 SASEGT. V was pared by 7 bases and J by 7 bases, with 17 bases between. The CDR3 has 14 residues.

V is TRBV6-6 and J is TRBJ1-5, with D possibly being TRBD1 (5 bases). Between the trimmed V and J ends, which lost 2 bases and 3 bases, there was a span of 8 bases. Germline-derived CDR1 and CDR2 are MNHNY and SVGAGI (reference sequence). The CDR3 spans 14 residues. CDR3 DNA: TGTGCCAGCAGTTACGGGGGACTCAATCAGCCCCAGCATTTT. It encodes CASSYGGLNQPQHF.

V usage is TRBV2 and J usage is TRBJ1-6, with D unresolved. Germline CDR1 reads SNHLY; CDR2 reads FYNNEI. V gave up 7 bases and J gave up 0 bases, with 13 bases separating them. The CDR3 has 16 residues. The chain's CDR3 is CASILGRSSYNSPLHF. The CDR3 coding sequence is TGTGCCAGCATCTTGGGTCGGAGCTCCTATAATTCACCCCTCCACTTT.

This clonotype was detected a few times. This CDR3 is CASSQDFEASNQPQHF. CDR3 coding DNA: TGCGCCAGCAGCCAAGATTTCGAGGCCAGCAATCAGCCCCAGCATTTT. The rearrangement links TRBV4-3 to TRBJ1-5; D is undetermined. The CDR3 is made up of 16 amino acids. Germline lookup yields CDR1 LGHNA and CDR2 YSLEER. V lost 0 bases and J 1 base, leaving 10 bases between the germline ends.

This clonotype was seen more than once but under ten times. The rearrangement links TRBV29-1 to TRBJ1-1, with 7 bases fitting TRBD1. J gave up 1 base and V 6 bases, and 2 bases lay outside the gene matches. The CDR3 totals 12 residues. The germline gives CDR1 SQVTM, CDR2 ANQGSEA. The CDR3, as DNA: TGCAGCGTCGACAGGGCGAACACTGAAGCTTTCTTT. This sequence encodes CSVDRANTEAFF.

There are a few counts of this clonotype. The V gene is TRBV28, the J gene TRBJ2-2; TRBD2 might be the D (5 bases). The CDR3 has 17 amino acids. Germline V gives CDR1 MDHEN, CDR2 SYDVKM. V lost 4 bases, J lost 5 bases, and 20 bases lay in between. The CDR3 DNA reads TGTGCCAGCAGTTCGATCGACCCGAAAGGGAGAACCGGGGAGCTGTTTTTT. It encodes CASSSIDPKGRTGELFF.

This clonotype was seen a few times. In nucleotides, the CDR3 is TGTGCCAGCAGTTCCCGGGAGGGGGCCTACAATGAGCAGTTCTTC. This encodes CASSSREGAYNEQFF. The chain uses TRBV12-3 or TRBV12-4 and TRBJ2-1; 8 nucleotides align to TRBD2. The CDR3 spans 15 residues. V lost 4 bases, J lost 2 bases, and 4 bases stayed unmatched.

The table lists this clonotype with a few counts. V gene TRBV5-1 combines with J gene TRBJ2-5; 8 bases agree with TRBD2. The CDR3 is made up of 16 amino acids. Germline values: CDR1 SGHRS, CDR2 YFSETQ. Trimming cost V 0 bases and J 3 bases; bases outside gene matches: 7. CDR3 sequence reads: CASSLALTGGKETQYF. Here the CDR3 DNA reads TGCGCCAGCAGCTTGGCCCTAACGGGGGGGAAAGAGACCCAGTACTTC. Drawing the rest from reference TRBV5-1 and TRBJ2-5, the complete variable domain is KAGVTQTPRYLIKTRGQQVTLSCSPISGHRSVSWYQQTPGQGLQFLFEYFSETQRNKGNFPGRFSGRQFSNSRSEMNVSTLELGDSALYLCASSLALTGGKETQYFGPGTRLLVL.

The CDR3 sequence: CASSLGTGINYGYTF. The CDR3 bases are TGTGCCAGCAGCTTAGGGACAGGGATTAACTATGGCTACACCTTC. The chain is built from TRBV7-9 and TRBJ1-2; 8 bases fit TRBD1. The trim removed 1 base at V and 1 base at J, leaving 2 bases unmatched. There are 15 residues in the CDR3. Germline values: CDR1 SEHNR, CDR2 FQNEAQ (reference sequence).

The chain has TRBV4-1 and TRBJ1-5; D possibly corresponds to TRBD1 (6 bases). This CDR3 has 14 amino acids. From germline, CDR1 is MGHRA and CDR2 YSYEKL. The V gene lost 0 bases and the J gene lost 7 bases, with 10 bases spanning the gap. This CDR3 is CASSQDKGVQPQHF. CDR3 sequence (DNA): TGCGCCAGCAGCCAAGATAAGGGGGTCCAGCCCCAGCATTTT.

V is TRBV6-6 and J is TRBJ1-3; no clear D. The V gene lost 2 bases and the J gene lost 2 bases, with 16 bases spanning the gap. Germline V gives CDR1 MNHNY, CDR2 SVGAGI (reference sequence). CDR3 length: 17 residues. CDR3 sequence reads: CASSYASGQATGNTIYF. CDR3 in DNA: TGTGCCAGCAGTTACGCGAGTGGGCAGGCCACTGGAAACACCATATATTTT.

The chain is built from TRBV28 and TRBJ2-5; D ambiguous. CDR1 and CDR2 (germline): MDHEN, SYDVKM. CDR3 length: 13 residues. Trimming left V 2 bases short and J 5 bases short, with 9 bases between. The CDR3 sequence: CASSLGRTETQYF. DNA for the CDR3: TGTGCCAGCAGTTTAGGTAGGACCGAGACCCAGTACTTC. The complete variable domain, with remaining parts taken from reference TRBV28 and TRBJ2-5, reads DVKVTQSSRYLVKRTGEKVFLECVQDMDHENMFWYRQDPGLGLRLIYFSYDVKMKEKGDIPEGYSVSREKKERFSLILESASTNQTSMYLCASSLGRTETQYFGPGTRLLVL.

The J gene is TRBJ2-2, the V gene TRBV19; the D call may be TRBD1 or TRBD2 (5 bases each). The CDR3 has 15 residues. Looked up from germline, CDR1 is LNHDA and CDR2 is SQIVND (reference sequence). The germline V and J ends were trimmed by 9 bases and 7 bases, with 21 bases remaining between them. Written as DNA, the CDR3 is TGTGCCAGCAAAGCAGGCCAGAGGGGAGACGGGGAGCTGTTTTTT. It encodes CASKAGQRGDGELFF.

V and J are TRBV10-3 and TRBJ2-1; the match to TRBD2 covers 7 bases. The CDR3 is 16 amino acids. Germline lookup yields CDR1 ENHRY and CDR2 SYGVKD. The V segment lost 5 bases and the J segment 4 bases; nucleotides outside the gene matches: 11. The CDR3 reads CAISSAAQRGYNEQFF. CDR3 nucleotides: TGTGCCATCAGTTCCGCGGCGCAGCGGGGTTACAATGAGCAGTTCTTC.

This clonotype has just a few counts. This rearrangement joins TRBV7-7 to TRBJ2-5, with no clear D. This CDR3 contains 12 residues. CDR1 and CDR2 from the germline V gene are SSHAT and FNYEAQ (reference sequence). The germline V and J ends were trimmed by 5 bases and 4 bases, with 8 bases remaining between them. DNA for the CDR3: TGTGCCAGCAGCGCCCGGCGAGAGACCCAGTACTTC. It codes for CASSARRETQYF.

The V and J genes are TRBV7-6 and TRBJ1-4; D unclear. Germline CDR1 is SGHVS and CDR2 is FNYEAQ. The V and J ends lost 5 bases and 7 bases respectively, with 14 bases between them. The CDR3 consists of 14 residues. For the CDR3, the DNA is TGTGCCAGCAGCGGTTGGGGAGGGATTGAAAAACTGTTTTTT. Translation: CASSGWGGIEKLFF.

At least ten counts were recorded for this clonotype. This chain links TRBV18 with TRBJ2-1, with 7 bases lining up with TRBD1. There are 15 residues in the CDR3. J was trimmed by 1 base and V by 2 bases; bases with no gene match: 2. The germline CDR1 and CDR2 sequences are KGHSH and LQKENI. CDR3 in amino acids: CASSPETGSYNEQFF. CDR3 in DNA: TGTGCCAGCTCACCAGAGACAGGGTCCTACAATGAGCAGTTCTTC.

A few counts support this clonotype. This sequence joins TRBV6-5 and TRBJ1-5, with no clear D. The CDR3 contains 13 residues. Germline lookup yields CDR1 MNHEY and CDR2 SVGAGI. V lost 3 bases to trimming and J lost 7 bases, with 10 bases between them. The CDR3 DNA is TGTGCCAGCAGTTATTCACCTCAACAGCCCCAGCATTTT. Translating gives CASSYSPQQPQHF.

The table lists this clonotype with a few counts. The genes are TRBV4-1 and TRBJ2-3, with D possibly matching TRBD2 (5 bases). CDR3 length: 14 residues. The V end was cut by 3 bases, the J end by 5 bases, with 12 bases between. Germline-derived CDR1 and CDR2 are MGHRA and YSYEKL. DNA for the CDR3: TGCGCCAGCAGCCAGGAGGAAACAAGAGATACGCAGTATTTT. Translated, it gives CASSQEETRDTQYF.

The sample holds a few counts of this clonotype. This chain connects TRBV29-1 to TRBJ2-7; 9 nucleotides align to TRBD1. Germline loops: CDR1 SQVTM, CDR2 ANQGSEA. Losses at the gene ends were 6 bases for V and 5 bases for J; bases not matched to a gene: 14. CDR3 length: 15 residues. CDR3 in amino acids: CSVAETGTGLDEQYF. CDR3 in DNA: TGCAGCGTCGCCGAAACCGGGACAGGGTTAGACGAGCAGTACTTC.

J is TRBJ2-1 and V is TRBV4-1; no clear D gene. Trimming shortened V by 3 bases and J by 8 bases, and 14 bases separated the two germline ends. The CDR3 has 14 residues. The germline CDR1 and CDR2 sequences are MGHRA and YSYEKL. The CDR3 here is CASSQVPLSDEQFF. For the CDR3, the DNA is TGCGCCAGCAGCCAGGTTCCCTTAAGTGATGAGCAGTTCTTC.

This clonotype was counted between two and nine times. V and J are TRBV6-2 or TRBV6-3 and TRBJ1-5, with D uncertain. CDR3 length: 14 amino acids. The germline V and J ends were trimmed by 2 bases and 3 bases, with 8 bases remaining between them. Germline V lookup: CDR1 MNHEY, CDR2 SVGEGT. The CDR3 bases are TGTGCCAGCAGTTACGCGTCAAACAATCAGCCCCAGCATTTT. This gives the protein CASSYASNNQPQHF.

The rearrangement links TRBV6-1 to TRBJ1-1; D may be TRBD1 (6 bases). The V and J ends lost 7 bases and 0 bases respectively, with 12 bases between them. Germline CDR1 MNHNS, CDR2 SASEGT. This CDR3 is 14 amino acids long. For the CDR3, the DNA is TGTGCCAGCAAATTGGGGGCGCTGAACACTGAAGCTTTCTTT. This codes for CASKLGALNTEAFF.

This chain uses TRBV9 with TRBJ1-1, with D unclear. Looked up from germline, CDR1 is SGDLS and CDR2 is YYNGEE. The CDR3 totals 15 residues. V was pared by 2 bases and J by 2 bases, with 13 bases between. This chain's CDR3 is CASSVPPGPNTEAFF. CDR3 coding DNA: TGTGCCAGCAGCGTCCCCCCCGGACCAAACACTGAAGCTTTCTTT.

The gene calls are TRBV5-5 and TRBJ2-7; tentative D call: TRBD1 (6 bases). This CDR3 has 15 residues. CDR1 is SGHKS, CDR2 YYEKEE, per germline (reference sequence). V lost 4 bases, J lost 5 bases, and 19 bases lay in between. The CDR3 loop is CASSPWDTEWDEQYF. The CDR3, as DNA: TGTGCCAGCAGCCCCTGGGACACCGAGTGGGACGAGCAGTACTTC. Combining the CDR3 with reference TRBV5-5 and TRBJ2-7 gives the whole variable domain DAGVTQSPTHLIKTRGQQVTLRCSPISGHKSVSWYQQVLGQGPQFIFQYYEKEERGRGNFPDRFSARQFPNYSSELNVNALLLGDSALYLCASSPWDTEWDEQYFGPGTRLTVT.